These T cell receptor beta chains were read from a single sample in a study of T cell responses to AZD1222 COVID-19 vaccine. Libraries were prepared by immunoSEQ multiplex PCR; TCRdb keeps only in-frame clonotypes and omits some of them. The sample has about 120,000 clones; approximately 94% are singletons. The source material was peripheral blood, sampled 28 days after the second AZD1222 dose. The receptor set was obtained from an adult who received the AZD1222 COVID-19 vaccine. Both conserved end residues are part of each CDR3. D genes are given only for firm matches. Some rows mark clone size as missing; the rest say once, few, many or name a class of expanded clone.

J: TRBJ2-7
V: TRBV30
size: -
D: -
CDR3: CAWSASRDTSYEQYF
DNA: TGTGCCTGGAGTGCATCCCGGGACACCTCCTACGAGCAGTACTTC

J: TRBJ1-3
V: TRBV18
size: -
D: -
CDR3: CASSQKVVANSGNTIYF
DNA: TGTGCCAGCTCACAAAAAGTGGTCGCAAACTCTGGAAACACCATATATTTT

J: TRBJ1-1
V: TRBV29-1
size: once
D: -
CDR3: CSGNIRTDTEAFF
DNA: TGCAGCGGCAATATAAGAACCGACACTGAAGCTTTCTTT

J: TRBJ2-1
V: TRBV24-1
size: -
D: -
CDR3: CATSGREPFNEQFF
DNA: TGTGCCACCAGTGGTAGGGAACCCTTCAATGAGCAGTTCTTC

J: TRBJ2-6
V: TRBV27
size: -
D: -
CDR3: CASGSGANVLTF
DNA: TGTGCCAGCGGATCTGGGGCCAACGTCCTGACTTTC

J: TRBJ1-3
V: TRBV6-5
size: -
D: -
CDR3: CASSYSSLDGNTIYF
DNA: TGTGCCAGCAGTTACTCTTCGTTAGATGGAAACACCATATATTTT

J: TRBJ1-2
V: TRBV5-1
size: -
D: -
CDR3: CASTEDVSIGGYTF
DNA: TGCGCCAGCACCGAAGACGTGTCGATAGGTGGCTACACCTTC

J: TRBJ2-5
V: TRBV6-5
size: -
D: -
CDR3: CASSLDSVRETQYF
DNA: TGTGCCAGCAGCCTCGACAGCGTGCGAGAGACCCAGTACTTC

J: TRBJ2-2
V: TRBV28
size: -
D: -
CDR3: CASSSSPVNTGELFF
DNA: TGTGCCAGCAGTTCGTCTCCAGTGAACACCGGGGAGCTGTTTTTT

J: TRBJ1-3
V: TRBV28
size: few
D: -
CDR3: CASSRDGSGNTIYF
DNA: TGTGCCAGCAGCCGGGACGGCTCTGGAAACACCATATATTTT

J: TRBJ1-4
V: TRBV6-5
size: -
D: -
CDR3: CASTFSSGANEKLFF
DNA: TGTGCCAGCACCTTCTCGTCGGGGGCTAATGAAAAACTGTTTTTT

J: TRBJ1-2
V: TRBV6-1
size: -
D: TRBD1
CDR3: CASSPGTEHHYGYTF
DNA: TGTGCCAGCAGTCCCGGGACAGAACATCACTATGGCTACACCTTC

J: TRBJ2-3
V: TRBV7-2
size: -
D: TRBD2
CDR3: CASSLALLAGVADTQYF
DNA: TGTGCCAGCAGCTTAGCGCTACTAGCGGGAGTCGCAGATACGCAGTATTTT

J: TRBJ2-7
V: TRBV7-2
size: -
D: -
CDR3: CASSYRLAGEQYF
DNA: TGTGCCAGCAGCTACCGACTCGCAGGCGAGCAGTACTTC

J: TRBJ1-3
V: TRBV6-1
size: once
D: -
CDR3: CASSDGRARGTIYF
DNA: TGTGCCAGCAGTGATGGGCGAGCTAGGGGCACCATATATTTT

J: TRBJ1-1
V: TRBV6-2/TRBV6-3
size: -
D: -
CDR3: CASSYNRGSTEAFF
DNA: TGTGCCAGCAGTTACAATCGGGGAAGCACTGAAGCTTTCTTT

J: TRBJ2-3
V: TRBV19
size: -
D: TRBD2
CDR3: CASSIGLAGGFDTQYF
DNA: TGTGCCAGTAGTATCGGACTAGCGGGGGGCTTTGATACGCAGTATTTT

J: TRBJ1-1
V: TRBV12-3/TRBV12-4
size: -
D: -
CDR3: CASSLAGGTEAFF
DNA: TGTGCCAGCAGTTTAGCGGGGGGAACTGAAGCTTTCTTT

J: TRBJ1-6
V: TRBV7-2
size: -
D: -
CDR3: CASSLGDRNSPLHF
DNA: TGTGCCAGCAGCTTAGGGGATAGGAATTCACCCCTCCACTTT

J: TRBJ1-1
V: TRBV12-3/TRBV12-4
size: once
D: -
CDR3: CASTPERYTEAFF
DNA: TGTGCCAGCACCCCCGAGAGGTACACTGAAGCTTTCTTT

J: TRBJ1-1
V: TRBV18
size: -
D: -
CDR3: CASSPRTEVNTEAFF
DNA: TGTGCCAGCTCACCAAGGACAGAAGTCAACACTGAAGCTTTCTTT

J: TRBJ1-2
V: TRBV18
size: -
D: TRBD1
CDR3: CASSPGTGLYGYTF
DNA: TGTGCCAGCTCACCAGGGACAGGGCTCTATGGCTACACCTTC

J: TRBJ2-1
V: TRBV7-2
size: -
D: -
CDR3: CASRKVLADYNEQFF
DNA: TGTGCCAGCCGTAAGGTTTTAGCGGATTACAATGAGCAGTTCTTC

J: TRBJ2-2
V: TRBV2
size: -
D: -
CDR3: CASSEGGGGFLEELFF
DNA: TGTGCCAGCAGTGAAGGAGGAGGGGGCTTTCTCGAGGAGCTGTTTTTT

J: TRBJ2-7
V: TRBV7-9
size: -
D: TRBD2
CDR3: CASSFGRGLRNEQYF
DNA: TGTGCCAGCAGCTTCGGGAGGGGATTAAGGAACGAGCAGTACTTC

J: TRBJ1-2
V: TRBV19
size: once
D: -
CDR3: CASSMRDGYTF
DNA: TGTGCCAGTAGTATGAGGGATGGCTACACCTTC

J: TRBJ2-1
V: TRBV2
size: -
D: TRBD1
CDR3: CASSVGRDRGVF
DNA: TGTGCCAGCAGTGTAGGTCGGGACAGGGGGGTCTTC

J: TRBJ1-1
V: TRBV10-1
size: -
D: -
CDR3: CASSSDISVSTEAFF
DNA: TGCGCCAGCAGTTCTGACATTTCCGTGAGCACTGAAGCTTTCTTT

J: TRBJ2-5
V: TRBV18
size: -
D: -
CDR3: CASSPSGRGETQYF
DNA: TGTGCCAGCTCACCATCAGGGCGAGGAGAGACCCAGTACTTC

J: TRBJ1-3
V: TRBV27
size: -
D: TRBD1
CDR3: CASSFGTGGKNTIYF
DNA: TGTGCCAGCAGTTTTGGGACAGGGGGTAAAAACACCATATATTTT

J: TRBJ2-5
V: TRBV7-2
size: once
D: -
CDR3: CASTISGGETQYF
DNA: TGTGCCAGCACGATTAGCGGCGGAGAGACCCAGTACTTC

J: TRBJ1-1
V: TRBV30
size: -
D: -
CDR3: CAWRTEAFEAFF
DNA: TGTGCCTGGCGGACTGAAGCCTTTGAAGCTTTCTTT

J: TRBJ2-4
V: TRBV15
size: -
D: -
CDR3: CATSIQGDIQYF
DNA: TGTGCCACCAGCATCCAAGGAGACATTCAGTACTTC

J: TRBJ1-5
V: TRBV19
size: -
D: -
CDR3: CASSHHGLQGLGQPQHF
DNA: TGTGCCAGTAGTCATCATGGACTACAGGGTCTGGGTCAGCCCCAGCATTTT

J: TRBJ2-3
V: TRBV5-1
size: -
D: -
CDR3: CASSLSTDTQYF
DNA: TGCGCCAGCAGCTTAAGCACAGATACGCAGTATTTT

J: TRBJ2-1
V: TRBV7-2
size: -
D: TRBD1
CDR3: CASSRDRGTNNEQFF
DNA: TGTGCCAGCAGCCGGGACAGGGGGACCAACAATGAGCAGTTCTTC

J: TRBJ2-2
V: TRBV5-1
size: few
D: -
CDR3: CASSPDTHTGELFF
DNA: TGCGCCAGCAGTCCAGACACCCACACCGGGGAGCTGTTTTTT

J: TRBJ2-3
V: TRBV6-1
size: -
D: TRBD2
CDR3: CASSEAKTSGYTDTQYF
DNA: TGTGCCAGCAGTGAAGCGAAGACTAGCGGATACACAGATACGCAGTATTTT

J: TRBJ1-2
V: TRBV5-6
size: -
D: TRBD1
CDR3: CASSVRQGREGYTF
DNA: TGTGCCAGCAGCGTGAGACAGGGGCGGGAAGGCTACACCTTC

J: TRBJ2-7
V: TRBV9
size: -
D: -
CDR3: CASSPWGRGPYEQYF
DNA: TGTGCCAGCAGCCCCTGGGGGCGGGGGCCCTACGAGCAGTACTTC

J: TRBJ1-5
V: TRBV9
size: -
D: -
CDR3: CASSVDGSNQPQHF
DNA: TGTGCCAGCAGCGTGGACGGAAGCAATCAGCCCCAGCATTTT

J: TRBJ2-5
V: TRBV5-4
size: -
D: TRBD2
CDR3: CASSGGLAGQETQYF
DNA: TGTGCCAGCAGCGGAGGACTAGCCGGCCAAGAGACCCAGTACTTC

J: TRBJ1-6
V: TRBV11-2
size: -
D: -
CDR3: CASSLDRNSPLHF
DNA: TGTGCCAGCAGCTTAGACCGGAATTCACCCCTCCACTTT

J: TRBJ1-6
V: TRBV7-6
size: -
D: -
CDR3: CASSLASPNSPLHF
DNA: TGTGCCAGCAGCTTAGCGTCACCTAATTCACCCCTCCACTTT

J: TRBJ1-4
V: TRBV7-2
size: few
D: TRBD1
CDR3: CASSLGTGVGEKLFF
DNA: TGTGCCAGCAGCTTGGGGACAGGGGTCGGTGAAAAACTGTTTTTT

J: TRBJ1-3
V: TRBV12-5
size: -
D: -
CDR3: CASVQGPGNTIYF
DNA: TGTGCTAGTGTCCAGGGACCGGGAAACACCATATATTTT

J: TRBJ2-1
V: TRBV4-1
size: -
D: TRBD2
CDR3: CASSQVGLAGGREQFF
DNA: TGCGCCAGCAGCCAAGTGGGACTAGCGGGGGGACGGGAGCAGTTCTTC

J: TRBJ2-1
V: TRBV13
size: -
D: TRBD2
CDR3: CASSLGRRGASYNEQFF
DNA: TGTGCCAGCAGCTTAGGCCGGCGGGGGGCCTCCTACAATGAGCAGTTCTTC